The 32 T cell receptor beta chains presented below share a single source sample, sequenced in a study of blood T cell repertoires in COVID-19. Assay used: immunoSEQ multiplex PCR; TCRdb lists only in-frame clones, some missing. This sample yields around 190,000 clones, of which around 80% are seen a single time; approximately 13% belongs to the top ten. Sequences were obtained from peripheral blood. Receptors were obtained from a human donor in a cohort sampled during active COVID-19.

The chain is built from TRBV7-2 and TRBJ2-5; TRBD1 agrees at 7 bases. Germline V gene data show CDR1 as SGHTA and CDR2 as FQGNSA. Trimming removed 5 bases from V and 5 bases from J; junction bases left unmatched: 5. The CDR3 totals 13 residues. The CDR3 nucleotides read TGTGCCAGCAGCAGGGACAGCAGGGAGACCCAGTACTTC. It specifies CASSRDSRETQYF.

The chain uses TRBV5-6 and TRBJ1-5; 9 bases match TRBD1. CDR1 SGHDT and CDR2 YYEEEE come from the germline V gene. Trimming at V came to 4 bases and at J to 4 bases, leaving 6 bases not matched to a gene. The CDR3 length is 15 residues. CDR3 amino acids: CASSRGTGPNQPQHF. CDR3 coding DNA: TGTGCCAGCAGCCGCGGGACAGGGCCGAATCAGCCCCAGCATTTT.

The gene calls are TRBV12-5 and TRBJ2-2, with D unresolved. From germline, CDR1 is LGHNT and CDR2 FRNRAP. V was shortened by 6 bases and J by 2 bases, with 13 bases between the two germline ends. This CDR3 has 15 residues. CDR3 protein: CASGRYTRNTGELFF. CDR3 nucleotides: TGTGCTAGTGGCCGGTATACGCGAAACACCGGGGAGCTGTTTTTT.

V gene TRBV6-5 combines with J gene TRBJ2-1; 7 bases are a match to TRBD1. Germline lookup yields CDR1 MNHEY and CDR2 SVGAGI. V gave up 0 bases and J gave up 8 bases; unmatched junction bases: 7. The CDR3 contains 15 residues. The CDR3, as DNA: TGTGCCAGCAGTTACTCTAGACAGGGTAGGGATGAGCAGTTCTTC. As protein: CASSYSRQGRDEQFF.

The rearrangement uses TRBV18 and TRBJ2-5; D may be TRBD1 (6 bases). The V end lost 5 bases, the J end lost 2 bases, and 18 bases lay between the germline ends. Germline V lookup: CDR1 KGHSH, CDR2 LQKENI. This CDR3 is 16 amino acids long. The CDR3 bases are TGTGCCAGCTCATCGAACTCGGCAGGGGTACAAGAGACCCAGTACTTC. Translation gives CASSSNSAGVQETQYF.

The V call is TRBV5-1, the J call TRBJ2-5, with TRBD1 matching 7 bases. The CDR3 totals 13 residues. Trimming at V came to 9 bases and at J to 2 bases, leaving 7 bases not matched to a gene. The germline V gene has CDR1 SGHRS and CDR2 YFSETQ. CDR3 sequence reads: CATKGAPQETQYF. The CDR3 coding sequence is TGCGCCACAAAGGGGGCCCCTCAAGAGACCCAGTACTTC.

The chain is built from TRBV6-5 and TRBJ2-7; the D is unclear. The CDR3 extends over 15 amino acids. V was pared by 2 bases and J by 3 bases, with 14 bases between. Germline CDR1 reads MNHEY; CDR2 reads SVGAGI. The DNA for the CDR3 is TGTGCCAGCAGTTACGGTCGCAGGTATGTCTACGAGCAGTACTTC. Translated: CASSYGRRYVYEQYF.

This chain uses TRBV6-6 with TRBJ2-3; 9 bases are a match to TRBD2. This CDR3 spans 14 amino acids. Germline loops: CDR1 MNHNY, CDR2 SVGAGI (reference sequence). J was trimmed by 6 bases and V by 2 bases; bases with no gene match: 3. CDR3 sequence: CASSYAGTSDTQYF. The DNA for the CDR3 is TGTGCCAGCAGTTACGCCGGGACTAGCGATACGCAGTATTTT.

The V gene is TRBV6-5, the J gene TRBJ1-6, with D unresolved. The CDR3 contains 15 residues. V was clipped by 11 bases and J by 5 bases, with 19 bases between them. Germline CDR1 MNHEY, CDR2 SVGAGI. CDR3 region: CAASRSPENNSPLHF. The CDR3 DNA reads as TGTGCCGCCAGCAGGTCCCCAGAGAATAATTCACCCCTCCACTTT.

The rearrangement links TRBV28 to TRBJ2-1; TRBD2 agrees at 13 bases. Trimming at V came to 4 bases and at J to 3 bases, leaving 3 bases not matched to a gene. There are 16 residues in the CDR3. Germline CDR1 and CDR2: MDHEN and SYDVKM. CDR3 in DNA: TGTGCCAGCAGTTCCGGACTAGCGGGAGACTACAATGAGCAGTTCTTC. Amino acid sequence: CASSSGLAGDYNEQFF.

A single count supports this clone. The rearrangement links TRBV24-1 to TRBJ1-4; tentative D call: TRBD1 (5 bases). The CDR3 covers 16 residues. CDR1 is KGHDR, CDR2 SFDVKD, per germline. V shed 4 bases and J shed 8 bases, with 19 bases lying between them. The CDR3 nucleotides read TGTGCCACCAGTGACCCAAACCGGGACGGGAGGGAAAAACTGTTTTTT. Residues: CATSDPNRDGREKLFF.

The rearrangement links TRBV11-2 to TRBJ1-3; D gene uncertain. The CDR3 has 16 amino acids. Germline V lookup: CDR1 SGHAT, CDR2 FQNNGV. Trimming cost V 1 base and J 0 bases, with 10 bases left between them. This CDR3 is CASSLVTLHSGNTIYF. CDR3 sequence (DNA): TGTGCCAGCAGCTTAGTGACACTCCACTCTGGAAACACCATATATTTT. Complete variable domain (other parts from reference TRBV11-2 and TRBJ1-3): EAGVAQSPRYKIIEKRQSVAFWCNPISGHATLYWYQQILGQGPKLLIQFQNNGVVDDSQLPKDRFSAERLKGVDSTLKIQPAKLEDSAVYLCASSLVTLHSGNTIYFGEGSWLTVV.

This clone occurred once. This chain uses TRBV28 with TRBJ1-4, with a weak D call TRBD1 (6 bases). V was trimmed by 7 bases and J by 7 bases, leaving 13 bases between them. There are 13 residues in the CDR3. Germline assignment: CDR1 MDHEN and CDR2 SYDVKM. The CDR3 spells CASITGTLEKLFF. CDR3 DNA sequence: TGTGCCAGCATAACCGGGACACTTGAAAAACTGTTTTTT.

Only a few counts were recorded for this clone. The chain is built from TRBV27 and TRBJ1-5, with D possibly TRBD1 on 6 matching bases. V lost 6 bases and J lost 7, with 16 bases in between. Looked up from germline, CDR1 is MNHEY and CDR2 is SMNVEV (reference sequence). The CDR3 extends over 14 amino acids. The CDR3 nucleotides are TGTGCCAGCAGAGATACAGGGTCCCTCCAGCCCCAGCATTTT. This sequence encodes CASRDTGSLQPQHF.

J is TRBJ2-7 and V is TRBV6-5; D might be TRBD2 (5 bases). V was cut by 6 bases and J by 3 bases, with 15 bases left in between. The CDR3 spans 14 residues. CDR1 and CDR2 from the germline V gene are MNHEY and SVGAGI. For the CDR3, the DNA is TGTGCCAGCAGAGTATCCGGGAAAAACTACGAGCAGTACTTC. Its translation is CASRVSGKNYEQYF.

DNA for the CDR3: TGTGCCAGCAGCTTGGACAGGTCCTACGAGCAGTACTTC. Translation gives CASSLDRSYEQYF. This sequence joins TRBV5-4 and TRBJ2-7, with a weak D call TRBD1 (5 bases). This CDR3 has 13 residues. V was cut by 0 bases and J by 1 base, with 5 bases left in between. Germline CDR1 reads SGHNT; CDR2 reads YYREEE (reference sequence).

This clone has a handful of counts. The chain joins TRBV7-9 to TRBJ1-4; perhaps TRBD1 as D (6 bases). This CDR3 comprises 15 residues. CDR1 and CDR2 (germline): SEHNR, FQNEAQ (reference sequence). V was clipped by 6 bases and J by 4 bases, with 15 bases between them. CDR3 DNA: TGTGCCAGCAGTTTCACAGGGCCTTATAATGAAAAACTGTTTTTT. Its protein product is CASSFTGPYNEKLFF.

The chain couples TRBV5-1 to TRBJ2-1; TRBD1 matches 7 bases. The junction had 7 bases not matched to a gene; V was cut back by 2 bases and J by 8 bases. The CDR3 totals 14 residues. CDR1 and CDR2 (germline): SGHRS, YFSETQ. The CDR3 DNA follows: TGCGCCAGCAGCTTTTACAGGGGTGGACATGAGCAGTTCTTC. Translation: CASSFYRGGHEQFF.

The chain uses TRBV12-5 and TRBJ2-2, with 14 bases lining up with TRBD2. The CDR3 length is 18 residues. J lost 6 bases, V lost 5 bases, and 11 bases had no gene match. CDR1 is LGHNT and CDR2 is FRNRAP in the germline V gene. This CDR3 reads CASGMGPGLAGVAGELFF. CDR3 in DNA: TGTGCTAGTGGTATGGGCCCGGGACTAGCGGGAGTAGCCGGGGAGCTGTTTTTT.

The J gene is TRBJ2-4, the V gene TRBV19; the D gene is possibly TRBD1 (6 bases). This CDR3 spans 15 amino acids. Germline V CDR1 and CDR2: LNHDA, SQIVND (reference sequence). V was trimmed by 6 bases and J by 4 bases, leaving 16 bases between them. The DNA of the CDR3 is TGTGCCAGTAGCTTACTGGACAGACCTAAAAACATTCAGTACTTC. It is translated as CASSLLDRPKNIQYF.

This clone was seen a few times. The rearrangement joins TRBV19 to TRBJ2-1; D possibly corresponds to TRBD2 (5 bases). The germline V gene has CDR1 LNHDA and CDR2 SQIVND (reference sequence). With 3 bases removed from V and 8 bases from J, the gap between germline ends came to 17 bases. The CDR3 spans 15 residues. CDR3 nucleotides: TGTGCCAGTAGTATCTATGGGCGGCCCGGGGATGAGCAGTTCTTC. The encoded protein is CASSIYGRPGDEQFF. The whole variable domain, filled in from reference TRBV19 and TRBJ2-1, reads DGGITQSPKYLFRKEGQNVTLSCEQNLNHDAMYWYRQDPGQGLRLIYYSQIVNDFQKGDIAEGYSVSREKKESFPLTVTSAQKNPTAFYLCASSIYGRPGDEQFFGPGTRLTVL.

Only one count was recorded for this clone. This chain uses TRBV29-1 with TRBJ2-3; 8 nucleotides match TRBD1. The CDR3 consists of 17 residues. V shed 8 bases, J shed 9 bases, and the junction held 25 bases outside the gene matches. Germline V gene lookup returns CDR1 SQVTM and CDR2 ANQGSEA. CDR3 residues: CSSHPIATGGAFRTQYF. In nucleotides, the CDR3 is TGCAGCTCACACCCAATCGCCACAGGGGGTGCCTTCAGGACGCAGTATTTT.

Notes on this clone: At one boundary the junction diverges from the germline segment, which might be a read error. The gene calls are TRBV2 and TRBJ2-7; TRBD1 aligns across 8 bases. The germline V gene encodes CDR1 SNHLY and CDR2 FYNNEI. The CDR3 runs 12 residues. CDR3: CASRDRDESNKF. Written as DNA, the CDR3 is TGTGCCAGCAGGGACAGGGATGAAAGTAATAAGTTC.

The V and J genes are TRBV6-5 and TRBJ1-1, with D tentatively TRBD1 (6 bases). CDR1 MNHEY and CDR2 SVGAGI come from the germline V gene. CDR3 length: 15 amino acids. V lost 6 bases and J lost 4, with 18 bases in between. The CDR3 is CASRELVGAGTEAFF. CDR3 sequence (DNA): TGTGCCAGCAGGGAGCTCGTGGGGGCGGGCACTGAAGCTTTCTTT.

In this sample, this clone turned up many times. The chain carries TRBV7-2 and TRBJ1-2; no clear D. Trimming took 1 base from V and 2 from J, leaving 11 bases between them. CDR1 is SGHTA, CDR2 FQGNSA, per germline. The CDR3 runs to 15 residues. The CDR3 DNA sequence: TGTGCCAGCAGCTTAGTGCACTCAACGAACTATGGCTACACCTTC. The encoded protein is CASSLVHSTNYGYTF.

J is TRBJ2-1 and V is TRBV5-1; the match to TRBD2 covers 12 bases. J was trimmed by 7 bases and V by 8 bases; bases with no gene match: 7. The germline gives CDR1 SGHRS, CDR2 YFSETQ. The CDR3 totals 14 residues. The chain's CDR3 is CASQLAGGSNEQFF. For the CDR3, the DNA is TGCGCCAGTCAACTAGCGGGAGGTAGTAATGAGCAGTTCTTC. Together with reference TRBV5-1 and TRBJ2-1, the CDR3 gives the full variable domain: KAGVTQTPRYLIKTRGQQVTLSCSPISGHRSVSWYQQTPGQGLQFLFEYFSETQRNKGNFPGRFSGRQFSNSRSEMNVSTLELGDSALYLCASQLAGGSNEQFFGPGTRLTVL.

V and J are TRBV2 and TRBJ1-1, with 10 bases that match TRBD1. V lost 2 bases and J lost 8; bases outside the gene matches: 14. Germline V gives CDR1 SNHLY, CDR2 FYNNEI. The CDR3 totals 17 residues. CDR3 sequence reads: CASSEYFLGQGNKEAFF. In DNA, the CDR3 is TGTGCCAGCAGTGAATATTTTCTGGGACAGGGGAATAAGGAAGCTTTCTTT. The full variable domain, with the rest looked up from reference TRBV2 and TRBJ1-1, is EPEVTQTPSHQVTQMGQEVILRCVPISNHLYFYWYRQILGQKVEFLVSFYNNEISEKSEIFDDQFSVERPDGSNFTLKIRSTKLEDSAMYFCASSEYFLGQGNKEAFFGQGTRLTVV.

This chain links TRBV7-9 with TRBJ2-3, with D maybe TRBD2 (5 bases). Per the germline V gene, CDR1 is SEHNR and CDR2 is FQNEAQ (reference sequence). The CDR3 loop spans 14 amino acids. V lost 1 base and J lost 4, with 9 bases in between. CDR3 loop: CASSLDVGADTQYF. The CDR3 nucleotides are TGTGCCAGCAGCTTAGATGTGGGAGCAGATACGCAGTATTTT. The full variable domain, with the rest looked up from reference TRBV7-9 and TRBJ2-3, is DTGVSQNPRHKITKRGQNVTFRCDPISEHNRLYWYRQTLGQGPEFLTYFQNEAQLEKSRLLSDRFSAERPKGSFSTLEIQRTEQGDSAMYLCASSLDVGADTQYFGPGTRLTVL.

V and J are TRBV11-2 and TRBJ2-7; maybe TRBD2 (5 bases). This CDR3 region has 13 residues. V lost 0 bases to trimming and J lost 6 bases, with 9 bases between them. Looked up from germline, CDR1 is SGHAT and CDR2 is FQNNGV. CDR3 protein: CASSLDKRLEQYF. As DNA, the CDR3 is TGTGCCAGCAGCTTAGATAAGCGGCTCGAGCAGTACTTC.

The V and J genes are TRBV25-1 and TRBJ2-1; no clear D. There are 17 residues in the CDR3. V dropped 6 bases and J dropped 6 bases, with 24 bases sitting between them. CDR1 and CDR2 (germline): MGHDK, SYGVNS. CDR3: CASSTPEFSGYGNEQFF. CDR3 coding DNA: TGTGCCAGCAGCACCCCTGAGTTTTCCGGGTACGGCAATGAGCAGTTCTTC.

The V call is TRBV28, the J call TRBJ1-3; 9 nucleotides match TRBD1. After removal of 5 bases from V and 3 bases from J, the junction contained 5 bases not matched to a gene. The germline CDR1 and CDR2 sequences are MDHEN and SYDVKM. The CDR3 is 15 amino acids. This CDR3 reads CASSRTGGGGNTIYF. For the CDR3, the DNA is TGTGCCAGCAGTAGAACAGGGGGCGGTGGAAACACCATATATTTT.

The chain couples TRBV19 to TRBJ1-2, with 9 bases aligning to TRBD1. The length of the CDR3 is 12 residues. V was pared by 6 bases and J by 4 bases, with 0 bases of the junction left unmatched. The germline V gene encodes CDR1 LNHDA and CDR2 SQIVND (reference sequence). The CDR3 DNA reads TGTGCCAGTAGGACAGGGGGCTATGGCTACACCTTC. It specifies CASRTGGYGYTF.